A selection of T cell receptor beta chains follows, all from one sample in a study of shared clonotypes between healthy human individuals. TCRdb's copy holds only in-frame clones and misses some; the assay was immunoSEQ multiplex PCR. The sample contains over 1.5 million clones, around 98% of which appear only once. The sequencing input was naive CD4+ T cells sorted from blood. The receptors here all came from a man aged 25 to 40 in good health. Both conserved end residues are trimmed from each CDR3. The order of the fields is CDR3 protein, V gene, J gene.

SAFARGGQF	TRBV20-1	TRBJ2-1
ASSPLGAGGETQY	TRBV18	TRBJ2-5
ASSVGQDSYEQY	TRBV9	TRBJ2-7
AISVAIGFNYGYT	TRBV10-3	TRBJ1-2
ASSGRTGGTEQY	TRBV9	TRBJ2-7
ASSEALRVFNEQF	TRBV2	TRBJ2-1
ASSPDRGGKGYTGELF	TRBV5-8	TRBJ2-2
ASSLEVGATGPEQY	TRBV7-2	TRBJ2-7
ASSYSHVSNQPQH	TRBV6-5	TRBJ1-5
ASSFTADFTGELF	TRBV11-2	TRBJ2-2
ASSEQRGRPSYGYT	TRBV7-2	TRBJ1-2
ASSQDQRGTEAF	TRBV14	TRBJ1-1
AWTGLSNNEQF	TRBV30	TRBJ2-1
ASSIDRGDYGYT	TRBV6-5	TRBJ1-2
ASTSGQGYTGELF	TRBV27	TRBJ2-2
AISDSGRRIGNEQF	TRBV10-3	TRBJ2-1
ASSPLEADTQY	TRBV13	TRBJ2-3
ASSDFTDTQY	TRBV14	TRBJ2-3
ASSPGLAGREQY	TRBV5-1	TRBJ2-7
ASSSGTGINYEQY	TRBV2	TRBJ2-7
ASSQHPRRETQY	TRBV6-5	TRBJ2-5
ASGKGNEQF	TRBV19	TRBJ2-1
ASSLPSGRVADTQY	TRBV5-1	TRBJ2-3
ASSPTGTELAKNIQY	TRBV18	TRBJ2-4
ASSPSTEQY	TRBV7-9	TRBJ2-7
ASSRGGVETQY	TRBV18	TRBJ2-5
ASSVRNVNTEAF	TRBV27	TRBJ1-1
ASSVGLGGSEQY	TRBV9	TRBJ2-7
ASSTRLAGSGANVLT	TRBV19	TRBJ2-6
ASSNAPDTQY	TRBV11-3	TRBJ2-3
AISEPRTSYTQY	TRBV10-3	TRBJ2-3
ASRRLKDGYT	TRBV6-1	TRBJ1-2
ASSTPGGNTIY	TRBV6-5	TRBJ1-3
ASSPSQSGSYYGYT	TRBV28	TRBJ1-2
ASSPNQETQY	TRBV7-3	TRBJ2-5
ASSVLAGENEQF	TRBV2	TRBJ2-1
ASSPRTGLAYEQY	TRBV18	TRBJ2-7
AISESGGRNEKLF	TRBV10-3	TRBJ1-4
ASSLERGEKLF	TRBV11-2	TRBJ1-4
ASRSTSGSSYNEQF	TRBV19	TRBJ2-1
ASSSKGQGGPQH	TRBV7-2	TRBJ1-5
ASSALGTNEKLF	TRBV2	TRBJ1-4
ASSLPGLAGVEQY	TRBV7-9	TRBJ2-7
ASSPSGVPYEQY	TRBV7-8	TRBJ2-7
ASSLGSVGLYEQY	TRBV18	TRBJ2-7
ASSLYSSVSYEQY	TRBV13	TRBJ2-7
ASSLVSGPGSYNEQF	TRBV7-8	TRBJ2-1
ASSVGASGRAVYNEQF	TRBV9	TRBJ2-1
SVAPGGGVNTEAF	TRBV29-1	TRBJ1-1
ASSYGQGPPRGTQY	TRBV4-3	TRBJ2-5
ASSRFTSGAYNEQF	TRBV7-2	TRBJ2-1
ASSSRGNTEAF	TRBV7-9	TRBJ1-1
ASSHTPPVSYEQY	TRBV5-5	TRBJ2-7
ATKGLPGGNQPQH	TRBV6-5	TRBJ1-5
ASSRTDGPRNEKLF	TRBV6-6	TRBJ1-4
ASSIGQGPLGNEQF	TRBV19	TRBJ2-1
ASSLAGSETQY	TRBV7-2	TRBJ2-5